The 26 T cell receptor beta chains below come from one sample, sequenced in a study of blood T cell repertoires in COVID-19 (dated by TCRdb to the early 2020s). The library was obtained by the immunoSEQ multiplex PCR assay. Held by TCRdb, this immuneACCESS table contains in-frame sequences only and omits some clones. Under half of the omission traces to an unresolved V gene where checked; the cause of the rest is unknown. The sample table shows around 130,000 clones, and about nine tenths are seen once. The top ten hold 4% to 5.5% of the sample. The specimen was peripheral blood. The receptors stem from a man aged 40-49 years with acute or convalescent COVID-19.

The rearrangement links TRBV5-1 to TRBJ2-5; possible D gene TRBD2, 7 bases. The CDR3 covers 17 residues. Germline-derived CDR1 and CDR2 are SGHRS and YFSETQ. Trimming stripped 4 bases from V and 1 base from J, with 20 bases between. The CDR3 bases are TGCGCCAGCAGCCAGGGAGTCAGGGGCGGGGGCCAAGAGACCCAGTACTTC. It translates to CASSQGVRGGGQETQYF.

The chain has TRBV6-5 and TRBJ1-2; D remains unclear. Trimming removed 0 bases from V and 2 bases from J, with 13 bases in between. The CDR3 contains 16 residues. Germline CDR1 MNHEY, CDR2 SVGAGI. The CDR3 sequence: CASSYSRPPMNYGYTF. The CDR3 nucleotides are TGTGCCAGCAGTTACTCGCGCCCGCCGATGAACTATGGCTACACCTTC.

Here the CDR3 reads CASSPQLGGVVAETQYF. In DNA form, the CDR3 reads TGTGCCAGCTCACCACAGTTGGGAGGGGTCGTTGCTGAGACCCAGTACTTC. The rearrangement joins TRBV18 to TRBJ2-5; 7 nucleotides match TRBD2. Unmatched junction bases numbered 13, after V lost 1 base and J lost 5 bases. In germline, CDR1 is KGHSH, CDR2 LQKENI. The CDR3 has 17 amino acids.

The table lists this clone with a count of one. The V call is TRBV3-1 (or the pseudogene TRBV3-2), the J call TRBJ2-5; D remains ambiguous. The CDR3 loop spans 14 amino acids. Trimming shortened V by 3 bases and J by 4 bases, and 12 bases separated the two germline ends. CDR1 and CDR2 from the germline V gene are LGHDT and YNNKEL (reference sequence). CDR3: CASSQAPLRETQYF. Here the CDR3 DNA reads TGTGCCAGCAGCCAGGCCCCCCTCCGAGAGACCCAGTACTTC.

The V and J genes are TRBV2 and TRBJ1-6; weak D call: TRBD1 (6 bases). Per the germline V gene, CDR1 is SNHLY and CDR2 is FYNNEI. V was cut by 5 bases and J by 9 bases, with 17 bases left in between. This CDR3 comprises 15 residues. The CDR3: CASSQGSGVGSPLHF. CDR3 DNA: TGTGCCAGCAGTCAGGGGAGCGGTGTAGGTTCACCCCTCCACTTT.

The rearrangement links TRBV5-5 to TRBJ1-5; 9 bases align to TRBD1. CDR3 length: 14 amino acids. CDR1 is SGHKS, CDR2 YYEKEE, per germline (reference sequence). Trimming cost V 2 bases and J 7 bases; bases outside gene matches: 4. CDR3 residues: CASSFWDREQPQHF. The CDR3 DNA sequence: TGTGCCAGCAGCTTTTGGGACAGGGAGCAGCCCCAGCATTTT.

V gene TRBV3-1 (or the pseudogene TRBV3-2) combines with J gene TRBJ1-2; no definite D call. Trimming removed 1 base from V and 1 base from J, with 4 bases in between. This CDR3 is 13 amino acids long. The germline V gene encodes CDR1 LGHDT and CDR2 YNNKEL (reference sequence). The CDR3 nucleotides are TGTGCCAGCAGCCAAGTAGTTAACTATGGCTACACCTTC. It encodes CASSQVVNYGYTF.

The chain combines TRBV30 with TRBJ1-6, with D unresolved. In germline, CDR1 is GTSNPN, CDR2 SVGIG (reference sequence). This CDR3 is 15 amino acids long. Between the trimmed V and J ends, which lost 8 bases and 0 bases, there was a span of 14 bases. CDR3: CALGLGSSYNSPLHF. Written as DNA, the CDR3 is TGTGCCCTGGGTTTGGGGAGCTCCTATAATTCACCCCTCCACTTT.

This clone was detected once. The J gene is TRBJ2-2, the V gene TRBV9, with TRBD1 matching 8 bases. J lost 1 base, V lost 3 bases, and 5 bases had no gene match. Germline-derived CDR1 and CDR2 are SGDLS and YYNGEE. The CDR3 loop spans 16 amino acids. This CDR3 is CASSAQTGVNTGELFF. The CDR3 nucleotides read TGTGCCAGCAGCGCGCAGACAGGGGTGAACACCGGGGAGCTGTTTTTT.

The chain links TRBV5-4 to TRBJ2-5; D gene uncertain. V lost 0 bases to trimming and J lost 5 bases, with 8 bases between them. This CDR3 has 13 amino acids. Germline V gene sequence: CDR1 SGHNT, CDR2 YYREEE (reference sequence). The CDR3 DNA reads TGTGCCAGCAGCTTGGCCCCGAGGGAGACCCAGTACTTC. Amino acid sequence: CASSLAPRETQYF.

The rearrangement joins TRBV11-2 to TRBJ2-4; 12 nucleotides align to TRBD2. Germline V lookup: CDR1 SGHAT, CDR2 FQNNGV. V shed 4 bases, J shed 7 bases, and the junction held 8 bases outside the gene matches. The CDR3 covers 16 residues. The CDR3 reads CASSSATSGRYNIQYF. The CDR3 region has the DNA TGTGCCAGCAGCTCCGCTACTAGCGGGAGGTATAACATTCAGTACTTC. The whole variable domain, filled in from reference TRBV11-2 and TRBJ2-4, reads EAGVAQSPRYKIIEKRQSVAFWCNPISGHATLYWYQQILGQGPKLLIQFQNNGVVDDSQLPKDRFSAERLKGVDSTLKIQPAKLEDSAVYLCASSSATSGRYNIQYFGAGTRLSVL.

The chain employs TRBV15 and TRBJ2-3; no firm D call. From germline, CDR1 is LNHNV and CDR2 YYDKDF (reference sequence). The ends were cut back, 0 bases at V and 2 bases at J, with 12 bases in the middle. This CDR3 has 16 amino acids. CDR3 loop: CATSRDISVITDTQYF. The CDR3 region has the DNA TGTGCCACCAGCAGAGATATCAGCGTCATCACAGATACGCAGTATTTT. Supplemented by reference TRBV15 and TRBJ2-3, the full variable domain reads DAMVIQNPRYQVTQFGKPVTLSCSQTLNHNVMYWYQQKSSQAPKLLFHYYDKDFNNEADTPDNFQSRRPNTSFCFLDIRSPGLGDTAMYLCATSRDISVITDTQYFGPGTRLTVL.

This chain joins TRBV19 and TRBJ1-5; D remains ambiguous. Trimming pared 11 bases from V and 3 bases from J, leaving 11 bases between. CDR1 and CDR2 from the germline V gene are LNHDA and SQIVND (reference sequence). The CDR3 is 12 residues long. In nucleotides, the CDR3 is TGTGCCTCGACGGAGACCAATCAGCCCCAGCATTTT. Translating it yields CASTETNQPQHF.

This chain connects TRBV7-3 to TRBJ1-2; 10 positions match TRBD1. The CDR3 spans 13 residues. CDR1 is SGHTA, CDR2 FQGTGA, per germline. V shed 2 bases and J 7 bases; nucleotides not matched to a gene: 1. CDR3 bases: TGTGCCAGCAGCTTAGGGACAGGGGCTGGCTACACCTTC. Translation gives CASSLGTGAGYTF.

This chain uses TRBV10-3 with TRBJ1-2, with a tentative D call TRBD1 (5 bases). This CDR3 has 13 amino acids. V lost 6 bases to trimming and J lost 6 bases, with 14 bases between them. The germline gives CDR1 ENHRY, CDR2 SYGVKD. The CDR3 region has the DNA TGTGCCATCAGAGAGAGGGGCGCAGATGGCTACACCTTC. Its translation is CAIRERGADGYTF.

This rearrangement joins TRBV5-1 to TRBJ2-1; D is perhaps TRBD1 (6 bases). Trimming removed 0 bases at V and 10 bases at J, with 11 bases between. The CDR3 has 13 amino acids. Germline CDR1 is SGHRS and CDR2 is YFSETQ. CDR3 bases: TGCGCCAGCAGCTTGGAGGGGGTGGGAGAGCAGTTCTTC. Translating it yields CASSLEGVGEQFF. The whole variable domain, filled in from reference TRBV5-1 and TRBJ2-1, reads KAGVTQTPRYLIKTRGQQVTLSCSPISGHRSVSWYQQTPGQGLQFLFEYFSETQRNKGNFPGRFSGRQFSNSRSEMNVSTLELGDSALYLCASSLEGVGEQFFGPGTRLTVL.

This clone appeared once. The chain recombines TRBV11-2 with TRBJ2-3; 7 positions match TRBD2. The CDR3 runs to 15 residues. V was clipped by 6 bases and J by 3 bases; unmatched bases: 9. Germline CDR1 reads SGHAT; CDR2 reads FQNNGV. The CDR3 is CASSPGTMGTDTQYF. For the CDR3, the DNA is TGTGCCAGCAGTCCCGGGACTATGGGGACAGATACGCAGTATTTT. Filled out from reference TRBV11-2 and TRBJ2-3, the complete variable domain reads EAGVAQSPRYKIIEKRQSVAFWCNPISGHATLYWYQQILGQGPKLLIQFQNNGVVDDSQLPKDRFSAERLKGVDSTLKIQPAKLEDSAVYLCASSPGTMGTDTQYFGPGTRLTVL.

The chain recombines TRBV5-1 with TRBJ1-6; the D is unclear. Germline V gene data show CDR1 as SGHRS and CDR2 as YFSETQ. The CDR3 runs 14 residues. Trimming removed 0 bases at V and 4 bases at J, with 5 bases between. The chain's CDR3 is CASSLEAYNSPLHF. The CDR3 region has the DNA TGCGCCAGCAGCTTGGAAGCTTATAATTCACCCCTCCACTTT.

The chain has TRBV7-2 and TRBJ2-1, with TRBD2 identical over 14 bases. With V trimmed by 8 bases and J by 6 bases, 6 bases remained unmatched. CDR3 length: 15 residues. Germline V gives CDR1 SGHTA, CDR2 FQGNSA. The CDR3 region has the DNA TGTGCCAGCGGTGGGACTAGCGGGAGAGGCAATGAGCAGTTCTTC. It translates to CASGGTSGRGNEQFF.

This sequence joins TRBV5-8 and TRBJ2-3; maybe TRBD1 (5 bases). Germline V CDR1 and CDR2: SGHTS, YDEGEE. The CDR3 has 15 amino acids. V was cut by 0 bases and J by 4 bases, with 12 bases left in between. CDR3 in DNA: TGTGCCAGCAGCTTGGGCTATCAGGGTTCAGATACGCAGTATTTT. Translation: CASSLGYQGSDTQYF.

This chain joins TRBV7-9 and TRBJ2-1; D possibly corresponds to TRBD2 (6 bases). The CDR3 extends over 14 amino acids. Trimming pared 4 bases from V and 6 bases from J, leaving 13 bases between. Germline V lookup: CDR1 SEHNR, CDR2 FQNEAQ (reference sequence). Written as DNA, the CDR3 is TGTGCCAGCAGCTCCCCAGGCGGGATCAATGAGCAGTTCTTC. This translates into CASSSPGGINEQFF.

The V call is TRBV4-2, the J call TRBJ2-2, with D perhaps matching TRBD1 (5 bases). This CDR3 region has 16 residues. Looked up from germline, CDR1 is LGHNA and CDR2 is YNFKEQ. The V end was cut by 0 bases, the J end by 4 bases, with 12 bases between. CDR3 sequence reads: CASSQDPGQATGELFF. Here the CDR3 DNA reads TGTGCCAGCAGCCAAGACCCCGGACAAGCCACCGGGGAGCTGTTTTTT.

The chain joins TRBV7-2 to TRBJ2-2; TRBD2 matches at 11 bases. Germline CDR1 reads SGHTA; CDR2 reads FQGNSA. Trimming took 5 bases from V and 4 from J; bases not matched to a gene: 9. The CDR3 spans 17 residues. This CDR3 reads CASSPDYLAGGTGELFF. The CDR3 nucleotides are TGTGCCAGCAGCCCAGATTACCTAGCGGGGGGCACCGGGGAGCTGTTTTTT.

The V and J genes are TRBV6-5 and TRBJ2-7; D unclear. The germline V gene encodes CDR1 MNHEY and CDR2 SVGAGI. The CDR3 has 15 residues. With 0 bases removed from V and 0 bases from J, the gap between germline ends came to 9 bases. CDR3 DNA: TGTGCCAGCAGTTACTCGATGGCAGTCTCCTACGAGCAGTACTTC. This encodes CASSYSMAVSYEQYF.

The chain combines TRBV29-1 with TRBJ2-1; 9 nucleotides agree with TRBD2. J lost 3 bases, V lost 5 bases, and 2 bases had no gene match. This CDR3 has 13 residues. Germline V gene data show CDR1 as SQVTM and CDR2 as ANQGSEA. The CDR3 DNA follows: TGCAGCGTTCGGACTAGCGACTACAATGAGCAGTTCTTC. Its translation: CSVRTSDYNEQFF.

This chain links TRBV6-1 with TRBJ2-3; TRBD2 aligns across 8 bases. This CDR3 comprises 16 residues. The ends lost 4 bases at V and 6 bases at J; junction bases unmatched: 12. The germline CDR1 and CDR2 sequences are MNHNS and SASEGT. The CDR3 region has the DNA TGTGCCAGCAGTGTACTTGGGGCGGGGGGCGGCGATACGCAGTATTTT. Translating it yields CASSVLGAGGGDTQYF.